This record concerns one TCR beta chain sequence. What it recognizes is unknown. Other DNA sequences in this specimen translate into the identical CDR3. Deep was the level at which the assay was run. Produced via immunoSEQ multiplex PCR; TCRdb's table is partial and in-frame only. The profile shows under 2,000,000 clones, less than 95% of them singletons. CD8 cells classed as naive were CD45RO-negative and positively selected for CCR7, excluding terminally differentiated effector memory CD45RA+ cells. The data were taken from a study of shared clonotypes between healthy human individuals. Findings and limits, study-wide: The authors expected sequencing depth to affect clonotype sharing among donors.

Germline trimming cut 1 base from V and 1 base from J; bases unmatched to any gene: 3. The CDR3 consists of 15 residues. Germline V gives CDR1 SEHNR, CDR2 FQNEAQ (reference sequence). The sample comprised naive CD8+ T cells sorted from blood. The sequence derives from a young man in good health. The chain is built from TRBV7-9 and TRBJ2-7; 8 bases map to TRBD1. The CDR3 loop is CASSLGQGRSYEQYF. CDR3 bases: TGTGCCAGCAGCTTAGGACAGGGGAGGTCCTACGAGCAGTACTTC.